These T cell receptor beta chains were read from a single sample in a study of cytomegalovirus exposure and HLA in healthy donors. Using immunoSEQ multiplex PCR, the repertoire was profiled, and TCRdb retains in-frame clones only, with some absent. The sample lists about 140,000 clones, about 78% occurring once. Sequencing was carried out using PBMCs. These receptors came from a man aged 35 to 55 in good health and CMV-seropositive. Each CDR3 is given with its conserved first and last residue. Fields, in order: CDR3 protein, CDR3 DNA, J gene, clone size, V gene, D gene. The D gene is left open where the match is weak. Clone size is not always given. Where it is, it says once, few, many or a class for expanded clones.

CASSPLDRAEQYF	TGTGCCAGCTCACCACTAGACAGGGCCGAGCAGTACTTC	TRBJ2-7	.	TRBV18	TRBD1
CASRLTGYNQPQHF	TGTGCCAGCAGATTAACAGGGTACAATCAGCCCCAGCATTTT	TRBJ1-5	.	TRBV28	.
CASTFVGGSEAFF	TGTGCCAGCACTTTTGTCGGGGGAAGTGAAGCTTTCTTT	TRBJ1-1	few	TRBV2	.
CASSHDGLAGVGETQYF	TGTGCCAGCAGCCACGATGGACTAGCGGGAGTAGGAGAGACCCAGTACTTC	TRBJ2-5	.	TRBV7-4	TRBD2
CASSRQGAGETQYF	TGTGCCAGCAGCCGACAGGGGGCGGGAGAGACCCAGTACTTC	TRBJ2-5	.	TRBV6-1	TRBD1
CASSIGGQDGYTF	TGTGCCAGTAGTATAGGGGGCCAGGATGGCTACACCTTC	TRBJ1-2	.	TRBV19	.
CSFAGVAETQYF	TGCAGCTTTGCGGGGGTCGCGGAGACCCAGTACTTC	TRBJ2-5	.	TRBV29-1	TRBD2
CASSPSTGMNTEAFF	TGTGCCAGCAGCCCTTCGACAGGTATGAACACTGAAGCTTTCTTT	TRBJ1-1	.	TRBV7-9	.
CAWSVLQGSSYEQYF	TGTGCCTGGAGTGTACTACAGGGCAGCTCCTACGAGCAGTACTTC	TRBJ2-7	.	TRBV30	.
CASSFDSLTEAFF	TGTGCCAGCAGTTTCGACAGTCTCACTGAAGCTTTCTTT	TRBJ1-1	.	TRBV27	.
CASSLTTGGGEKLFF	TGCGCCAGCAGCTTGACGACAGGGGGCGGCGAAAAACTGTTTTTT	TRBJ1-4	.	TRBV5-1	TRBD1
CASNGGTGNEKLFF	TGTGCCAGCAATGGCGGGACAGGGAATGAAAAACTGTTTTTT	TRBJ1-4	.	TRBV6-5	TRBD1
CASSSSPGLAGYTDTQYF	TGTGCCAGCAGCTCATCCCCGGGACTAGCGGGATACACAGATACGCAGTATTTT	TRBJ2-3	.	TRBV11-1	TRBD2
CAWSVDRAPNYGYTF	TGTGCCTGGAGTGTAGACAGGGCCCCTAACTATGGCTACACCTTC	TRBJ1-2	.	TRBV30	TRBD1
CASSPGTGGTGELFF	TGTGCCAGCAGCCCAGGGACAGGGGGCACCGGGGAGCTGTTTTTT	TRBJ2-2	.	TRBV7-3	TRBD1
CASRPLGQSNYGYTF	TGCGCCAGCAGGCCTTTGGGACAGTCTAACTATGGCTACACCTTC	TRBJ1-2	.	TRBV10-2	TRBD1